The T cell receptor beta chain under discussion was sequenced for a study of PD-1 blockade in classical Hodgkin lymphoma (dated by TCRdb to 2018 to 2021). Some background on the complete study: Nivolumab dosing was 3 mg/kg intravenously every 2 weeks, continuing until either disease progression or unacceptable toxicity. The study used TCR beta sequencing and CyTOF to define a peripheral blood immune signature of response to PD-1 blockade in classical Hodgkin lymphoma. Overall study results and their limits: Lower diversity was seen in patients whose nivolumab began less than 1 year after ASCT, and these patients were left out of later analyses so that immune reconstitution would not confound the results. A significant rise by C4D1 was seen in CD4+ but not CD8+ TCR diversity (p=0.0027 vs p=0.16), with the rise being most apparent in complete responders (p=0.02). Baseline TCR diversity was reported to be lower in newly diagnosed patients than in healthy donors, and even lower in relapsed/refractory patients. Trial patients achieving complete response had baseline diversity similar to newly diagnosed patients, whereas partial responders and progressors had significantly lower diversity. Only a single clinical trial cohort was studied, and what caused the repertoire differences, possibly disease activity or prior therapy, remained undefined.

Sequences SGHTS (CDR1) and YDEGEE (CDR2) are obtained from the germline V gene. The CDR3 goes from the cysteine to the phenylalanine over 15 residues. The DNA shown is the 45-base CDR3, in frame from base 1. Trimmed from V: 0 bases; trimmed from J: 3 bases; junction bases lacking a gene match: 3. As concerns this clone: Its cognate antigen has yet to be identified. Base qualities were left out, and no much larger clone turns up one base away.

The label giving this sample's time point can be read as: cycle 2 day 1 (C2D1) of nivolumab. Relapse after autologous stem cell transplantation had occurred in all trial patients, and cohorts A, B and C were distinguished by prior brentuximab vedotin exposure. The trial cohort included roughly 60 patients with relapsed/refractory classical Hodgkin lymphoma, and each patient had a best overall response of complete response, partial response or progressive disease. In the multi-cohort phase II CheckMate 205 trial, trial patients received single-agent nivolumab. Best overall response was determined by an independent review committee according to the 2007 International Working Group response criteria. PBMCs from the trial were collected at three points: immediately before nivolumab initiation (C1D1), and during therapy at cycle 2 day 1 and cycle 4 day 1. Peripheral blood was collected in 8 mL Vacutainer Cell Preparation Tubes, from which PBMCs were isolated by centrifugation and then cryopreserved.

The Qiagen DNeasy kit was used to extract genomic DNA both from unsorted PBMCs and from the negatively selected CD4+ and CD8+ fractions. Using primers that anneal to V and J segments, immunoSEQ multiplex PCR amplified the TCR beta CDR3 regions. A synthetic immune receptor repertoire was used to minimize amplification bias, and any residual bias was removed computationally once sequencing was done. The source study handled its data this way. Repertoire diversity was quantified as the Shannon entropy index using custom Python scripts. Unsorted, CD4+ and CD8+ repertoires were examined separately, except in combined analyses, for which CD4+ and CD8+ sequences were merged in silico. A clone was considered expanded if an increase in frequency of at least 2-fold after treatment relative to C1D1 was found, and a pseudocount of 0.5 was applied to clones undetected at baseline. Clones with 0 or 1 copy at C1D1 were classified as singleton clones, and clones with 2 or more copies were classified as non-singleton clones. Clones expanded in unsorted samples were annotated as CD4+, CD8+ or unknown by matching protein sequences in sorted samples from the same patient. Wilcoxon tests were applied to paired samples to test diversity changes from C1D1 to C4D1. The source is immuneACCESS, and TCRdb retained only in-frame sequences with V and J called. Part of the clones is not carried over; for the studies checked, unresolved V genes explain less than half of this, and the remainder is unexplained. V and J calls plus clone size are reproduced from that table; the DNA served to infer D and trimming. Here the sample has around 44,000 clones; approximately 90% occur a single time. 5.5% of the sample is held by the ten biggest clonotypes.

The sample in question was peripheral blood mononuclear cells (PBMCs), obtained before the second cycle of nivolumab. The receptor chain draws on TRBV5-8 and TRBJ1-1; the central 9 bases match TRBD1. The clonotype originates from a human donor with classical Hodgkin lymphoma. The CDR3 corresponds to CASSLVWTGDTEAFF. The bases are TGTGCCAGCAGCTTGGTCTGGACAGGGGACACTGAAGCTTTCTTT.